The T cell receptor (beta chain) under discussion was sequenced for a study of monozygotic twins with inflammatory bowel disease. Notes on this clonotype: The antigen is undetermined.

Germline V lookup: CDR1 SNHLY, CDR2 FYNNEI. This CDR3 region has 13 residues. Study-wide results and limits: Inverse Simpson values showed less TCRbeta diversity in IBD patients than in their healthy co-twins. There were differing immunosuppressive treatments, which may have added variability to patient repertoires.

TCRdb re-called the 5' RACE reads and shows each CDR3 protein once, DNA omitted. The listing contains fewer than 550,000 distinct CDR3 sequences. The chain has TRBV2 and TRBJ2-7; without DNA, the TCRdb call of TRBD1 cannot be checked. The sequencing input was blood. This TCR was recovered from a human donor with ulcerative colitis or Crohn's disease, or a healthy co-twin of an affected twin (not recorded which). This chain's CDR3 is CASRGIMGGEQYF.